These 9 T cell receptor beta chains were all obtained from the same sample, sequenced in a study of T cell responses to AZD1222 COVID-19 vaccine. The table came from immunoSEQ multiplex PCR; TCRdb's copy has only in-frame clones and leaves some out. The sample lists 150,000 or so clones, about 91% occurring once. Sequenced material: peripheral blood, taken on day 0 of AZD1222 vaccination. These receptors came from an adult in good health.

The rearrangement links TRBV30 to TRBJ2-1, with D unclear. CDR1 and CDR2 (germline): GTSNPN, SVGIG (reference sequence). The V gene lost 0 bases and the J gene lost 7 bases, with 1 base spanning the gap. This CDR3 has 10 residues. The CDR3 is CAWSVNEQFF. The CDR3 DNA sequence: TGTGCCTGGAGTGTTAATGAGCAGTTCTTC. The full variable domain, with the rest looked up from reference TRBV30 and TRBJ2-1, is SQTIHQWPATLVQPVGSPLSLECTVEGTSNPNLYWYRQAAGRGLQLLFYSVGIGQISSEVPQNLSASRPQDRQFILSSKKLLLSDSGFYLCAWSVNEQFFGPGTRLTVL.

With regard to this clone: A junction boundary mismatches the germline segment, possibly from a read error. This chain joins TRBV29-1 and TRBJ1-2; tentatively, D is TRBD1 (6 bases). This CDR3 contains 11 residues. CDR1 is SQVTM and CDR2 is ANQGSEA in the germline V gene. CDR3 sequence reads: CSVDRQGRGVF. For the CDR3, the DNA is TGCAGCGTTGATCGCCAGGGGAGGGGCGTCTTC.

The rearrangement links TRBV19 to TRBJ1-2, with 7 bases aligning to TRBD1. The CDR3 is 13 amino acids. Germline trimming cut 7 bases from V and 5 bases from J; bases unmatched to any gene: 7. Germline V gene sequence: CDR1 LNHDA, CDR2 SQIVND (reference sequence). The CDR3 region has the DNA TGTGCCAGTAAGACAGGGTCCACATATGGCTACACCTTC. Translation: CASKTGSTYGYTF. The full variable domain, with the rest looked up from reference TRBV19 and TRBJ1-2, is DGGITQSPKYLFRKEGQNVTLSCEQNLNHDAMYWYRQDPGQGLRLIYYSQIVNDFQKGDIAEGYSVSREKKESFPLTVTSAQKNPTAFYLCASKTGSTYGYTFGSGTRLTVV.

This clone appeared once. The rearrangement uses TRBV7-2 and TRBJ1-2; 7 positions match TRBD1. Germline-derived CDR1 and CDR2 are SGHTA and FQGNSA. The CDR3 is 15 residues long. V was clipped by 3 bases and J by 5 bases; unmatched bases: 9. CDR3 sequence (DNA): TGTGCCAGCAGCTTCGCTAGGGGGCAAGGATATGGCTACACCTTC. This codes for CASSFARGQGYGYTF.

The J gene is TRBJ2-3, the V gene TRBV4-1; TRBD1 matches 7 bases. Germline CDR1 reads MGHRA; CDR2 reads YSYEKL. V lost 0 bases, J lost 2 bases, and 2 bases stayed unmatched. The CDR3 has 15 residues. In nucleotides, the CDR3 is TGCGCCAGCAGCCAAGAACAGGGGACCACAGATACGCAGTATTTT. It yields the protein CASSQEQGTTDTQYF.

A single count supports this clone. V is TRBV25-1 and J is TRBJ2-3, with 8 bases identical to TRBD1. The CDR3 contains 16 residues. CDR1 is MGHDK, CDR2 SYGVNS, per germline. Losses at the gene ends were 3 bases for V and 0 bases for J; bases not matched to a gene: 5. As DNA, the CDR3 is TGTGCCAGCAGTGATTGGACAGGGCCTAGCACAGATACGCAGTATTTT. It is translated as CASSDWTGPSTDTQYF.

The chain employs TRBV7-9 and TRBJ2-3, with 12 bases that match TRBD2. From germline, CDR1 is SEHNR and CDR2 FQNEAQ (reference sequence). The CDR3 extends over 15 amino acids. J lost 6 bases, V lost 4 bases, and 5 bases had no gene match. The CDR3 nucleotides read TGTGCCAGCAGCTACGGACTAGCGGGAATGGATACGCAGTATTTT. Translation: CASSYGLAGMDTQYF.

Written as DNA, the CDR3 is TGTGCCAGCAGCCAAGAGGGCAGTTCCTATGGCTACACCTTC. It translates to CASSQEGSSYGYTF. The V and J genes are TRBV3-1 (or the pseudogene TRBV3-2) and TRBJ1-2, with D uncertain. Germline lookup yields CDR1 LGHDT and CDR2 YNNKEL (reference sequence). The CDR3 covers 14 residues. Trimming removed 0 bases at V and 4 bases at J, with 9 bases between.

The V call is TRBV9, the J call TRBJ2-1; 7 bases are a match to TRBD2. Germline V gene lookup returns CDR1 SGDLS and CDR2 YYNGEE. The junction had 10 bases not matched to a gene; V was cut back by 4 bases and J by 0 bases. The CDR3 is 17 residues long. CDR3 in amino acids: CASSRGVSASSYNEQFF. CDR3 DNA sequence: TGTGCCAGCAGCCGGGGGGTTAGCGCGAGCTCCTACAATGAGCAGTTCTTC.